This TCR beta chain was sequenced in a study of blood T cell repertoires in COVID-19 (dated by TCRdb to the early 2020s). In the study overall: The collaborator samples originated in the United States, Italy and Spain and spanned the acute and convalescent phases of COVID-19. The prospective study material was composed of cDNA or gDNA derived from T cells, B-cell-depleted T cells, or PBMCs. Subjects who had been exposed to COVID-19, were actively infected with it, or had recovered from it provided the deeply sampled blood TCRbeta repertoires that made up the dataset. The samples were drawn from the first 160 participants of the ongoing ImmuneRACE study and from 1,254 subjects provided by 6 global collaborators. The repertoires were released in a freely available public database intended as a resource for research on the immune response to SARS-CoV-2. HLA class I and class II types, where available, came from metadata supplied by the sample provider rather than from assay-based typing. Sample metadata almost always included a de-identified subject ID, COVID-19 status, age in years and sex. Findings and caveats that apply to the study as a whole: The quantity of clinical and demographic metadata differed by source and by participant and was supplied without curation.

As for this clone: What this receptor recognizes is not known. No base quality values were provided; no much bigger clone lies one nucleotide off.

The immunoSEQ Assay, a bias-controlled multiplex PCR, was used to amplify TCRbeta CDR3 regions from genomic DNA. The paper's processing steps were these. The number of nucleated cells in each sample was estimated from the amplification of reference gene primers within the assay. To quantify the absolute abundance of each unique TCRbeta CDR3 rearrangement, sequence reads were collapsed and filtered. For each sample, productive Simpson clonality was calculated by taking the square root of Simpson's diversity index across productive rearrangements. As stored in TCRdb, this immuneACCESS dataset retains in-frame rearrangements with V and J assigned. A fraction of the clones does not appear; measured against another copy, unresolved V genes explain less than half of the discrepancy, and the remainder lacks a known reason. V, J and clone size reflect that table, while D and trimming were determined from the DNA. Here the sample has 200,000 to 250,000 clones; around 88% occur a single time. Roughly 6.3% of the sample rests with the top ten.

From cysteine to phenylalanine, the CDR3 is 14 amino acids long. CDR3 DNA only is kept here, 42 bases in frame from base 1. CDR1 SQVTM and CDR2 ANQGSEA were looked up in the germline V gene. Trimmed from V: 6 bases; trimmed from J: 2 bases; junction bases lacking a gene match: 0. One collaborating source in Seattle enrolled patients while the patients were actively infected and followed the patients over time throughout the course of disease. Whole blood was collected in K2EDTA tubes by collaborating institutions according to the institutions' own protocols. Collaborator samples were shipped for TCRbeta analysis as frozen whole blood, isolated PBMCs, or DNA extracted from either sample type.

The chain is assembled from TRBV29-1 and TRBJ2-5, with 16 middle bases fitting TRBD2. This receptor was taken from a woman younger than 45 with COVID-19, enrolled during active disease. The sequenced sample was peripheral blood. In nucleotides, the sequence is TGCAGCGTGGGACTAGCGGGGGGGCAAGAGACCCAGTACTTC. Its protein reads: CSVGLAGGQETQYF.